This record looks at one T cell receptor (beta chain) sequence and its context. Its specificity is not known. A much larger clone is a single base away; this may be a read error. Germline V lookup: CDR1 PRHDT, CDR2 FYEKMQ (reference sequence). This CDR3 contains 12 residues. Between the trimmed V and J ends, which lost 3 bases and 7 bases, there was a span of 7 bases. Staff drew about 10 milliliters of peripheral blood from each donor. This sample was taken from a study of blood T cells in healthy people across ages. Study outcomes and limitations: The lack of PBMC sorting stopped any conclusive naive versus antigen-experienced comparison.

Combining a sample-barcoded 5' primer with a J-beta primer mix, a second PCR ran for about 7 to 11 cycles. TCRdb redid the calling of the 5' RACE reads with MiXCR, one entry per CDR3 protein. This repertoire shows some 800,000 distinct CDR3 sequences, roughly 25% found once; its top ten account for approximately 4%. The sample was also reused in another study, on T cells of mothers and their children. From that paper: Thymic selection molds TCR recombination output in much the same way for related pairs as for unrelated pairs. The overlap seen between related mothers and children slightly exceeded that of unrelated pairs, though not significantly.

The chain uses TRBV13 and TRBJ2-4; possibly TRBD1 or TRBD2 for D (5 bases each). Material: blood. The sequence derives from a boy aged 5 to 17 in good health. CDR3 region: CASSFEGNIQYF. Here the CDR3 DNA reads TGTGCCAGCAGCTTCGAGGGGAACATTCAGTACTTC.